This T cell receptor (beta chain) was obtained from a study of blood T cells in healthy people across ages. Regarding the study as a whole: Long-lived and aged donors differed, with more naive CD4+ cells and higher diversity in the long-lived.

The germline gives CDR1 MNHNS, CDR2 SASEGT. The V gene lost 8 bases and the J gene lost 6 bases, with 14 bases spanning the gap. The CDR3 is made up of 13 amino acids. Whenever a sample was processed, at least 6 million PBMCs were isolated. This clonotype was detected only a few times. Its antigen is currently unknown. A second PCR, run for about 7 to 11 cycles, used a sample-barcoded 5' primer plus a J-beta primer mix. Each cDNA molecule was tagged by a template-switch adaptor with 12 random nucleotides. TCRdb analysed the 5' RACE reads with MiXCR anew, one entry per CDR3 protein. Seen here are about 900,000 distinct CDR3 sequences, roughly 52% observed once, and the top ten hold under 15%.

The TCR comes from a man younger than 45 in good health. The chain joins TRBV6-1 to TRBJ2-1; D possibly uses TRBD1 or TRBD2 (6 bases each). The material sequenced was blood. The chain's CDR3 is CASSRGVGNEQFF. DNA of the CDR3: TGTGCCAGCTCAAGGGGGGTTGGCAATGAGCAGTTCTTC.